These T cell receptor beta chains were read from a single sample in a study of T-cell memory formation after mild COVID-19. One entry per CDR3 protein, called by TCRdb with MiXCR from the 5' RACE reads. In the table there are hundreds of thousands of distinct CDR3 sequences, under 15% of which are singletons. The sample was PBMCs or a T cell subset sorted from them (not recorded which). These receptors came from a man younger than 30 who had mild COVID-19 (a few samples of this study predate the infection). Cell type and time point are not known. The CDR3 runs from the conserved cysteine through the conserved F or W. The D gene is left open where the match is weak. Some rows have no size entry. The others give once, few or many, or a class for an expanded clone.

J: TRBJ1-3; D: TRBD1; V: TRBV7-2; size: few; CDR3: CASSLGTGGGNTIYF; DNA: TGTGCCAGCAGCTTAGGGACAGGGGGAGGAAACACCATATATTTT
J: TRBJ1-3; D: .; V: TRBV3-1; size: few; CDR3: CASSQEGGSGNTIYF; DNA: TGTGCCAGCAGCCAAGAGGGGGGATCTGGAAACACCATATATTTT
J: TRBJ2-4; D: .; V: TRBV7-2; size: many; CDR3: CASSPPGKNIQYF; DNA: TGTGCCAGCAGCCCCCCCGGCAAAAACATTCAGTACTTC
J: TRBJ2-3; D: .; V: TRBV4-1; size: .; CDR3: CASSPGRRTDTQYF; DNA: TGCGCCAGCAGCCCCGGACGGCGCACAGATACGCAGTATTTT
J: TRBJ1-1; D: TRBD1; V: TRBV29-1; size: many; CDR3: CSVWDSLTEAFF; DNA: TGCAGCGTTTGGGACAGCCTCACTGAAGCTTTCTTT
J: TRBJ2-5; D: TRBD1; V: TRBV4-2; size: few; CDR3: CASNDPGQGETQYF; DNA: TGTGCCAGCAACGACCCGGGACAGGGCGAGACCCAGTACTTC
J: TRBJ2-3; D: TRBD2; V: TRBV7-9; size: few; CDR3: CASSPGTSGDTDTQYF; DNA: TGTGCCAGCAGCCCCGGGACTAGCGGGGACACAGATACGCAGTATTTT
J: TRBJ2-7; D: TRBD2; V: TRBV11-2; size: few; CDR3: CASSPGTSGTYEQYF; DNA: TGTGCCAGCAGCCCAGGGACTAGCGGAACCTACGAGCAGTACTTC
J: TRBJ2-3; D: .; V: TRBV19; size: .; CDR3: CASSIRTGTDTQYF; DNA: TGTGCCAGTAGTATAAGGACTGGCACAGATACGCAGTATTTT
J: TRBJ2-3; D: TRBD2; V: TRBV27; size: many; CDR3: CASSLSPGLADTQYF; DNA: TGTGCCAGCAGTTTATCCCCCGGACTAGCCGATACGCAGTATTTT
J: TRBJ2-7; D: TRBD1; V: TRBV4-1; size: .; CDR3: CASSQDVTGGNEQYF; DNA: TGCGCCAGCAGCCAAGACGTGACAGGGGGAAACGAGCAGTACTTC
J: TRBJ2-1; D: .; V: TRBV7-3; size: .; CDR3: CATSVGRGSKEQFF; DNA: TGTGCCACCTCGGTAGGACGGGGGTCTAAGGAGCAGTTCTTC
J: TRBJ1-2; D: .; V: TRBV6-5; size: .; CDR3: CASSYSFGGNYGYTF; DNA: TGTGCCAGCAGTTACTCGTTTGGTGGAAACTATGGCTACACCTTC
J: TRBJ2-6; D: .; V: TRBV5-5; size: .; CDR3: CASSPSADLLSGANVLTF; DNA: TGTGCCAGCAGCCCATCCGCAGATCTCCTCTCTGGGGCCAACGTCCTGACTTTC
J: TRBJ2-1; D: TRBD2; V: TRBV9; size: .; CDR3: CASSVSGAVASHEQFF; DNA: TGTGCCAGCAGCGTAAGCGGGGCAGTGGCTTCGCATGAGCAGTTCTTC
J: TRBJ2-5; D: TRBD1; V: TRBV5-1; size: .; CDR3: CASSLGQGALGTQYF; DNA: TGCGCCAGCAGCTTGGGGCAGGGGGCACTCGGGACCCAGTACTTC
J: TRBJ2-7; D: TRBD1; V: TRBV7-2; size: .; CDR3: CASSSRQGGEQYF; DNA: TGTGCCAGCAGCTCGAGACAGGGGGGCGAGCAGTACTTC
J: TRBJ1-4; D: .; V: TRBV5-1; size: few; CDR3: CASSGSGYRNEKLFF; DNA: TGCGCCAGCAGTGGGTCGGGCTACCGAAATGAAAAACTGTTTTTT
J: TRBJ1-2; D: .; V: TRBV19; size: .; CDR3: CASSGTSANYGYTF; DNA: TGTGCCAGTAGTGGGACATCGGCTAACTATGGCTACACCTTC
J: TRBJ2-2; D: .; V: TRBV24-1; size: .; CDR3: CATSDWRTEELFF; DNA: TGTGCCACCAGTGATTGGAGAACGGAGGAGCTGTTTTTT
J: TRBJ1-6; D: .; V: TRBV5-1; size: .; CDR3: CASSLALGRYGSPLHF; DNA: TGCGCCAGCAGCTTGGCATTAGGGCGTTACGGTTCACCCCTCCACTTT
J: TRBJ1-2; D: .; V: TRBV5-1; size: few; CDR3: CASSPSGPQGDGYTF; DNA: TGCGCCAGCAGCCCCTCGGGGCCCCAAGGGGATGGCTACACCTTC
J: TRBJ1-1; D: TRBD1; V: TRBV29-1; size: few; CDR3: CSVEGAQGARGTEAFF; DNA: TGCAGCGTTGAGGGCGCACAGGGGGCGCGGGGCACTGAAGCTTTCTTT
J: TRBJ1-2; D: .; V: TRBV5-1; size: .; CDR3: CASSLLGDNNYGYTF; DNA: TGCGCCAGCAGCCTCCTCGGGGACAATAACTATGGCTACACCTTC
J: TRBJ2-1; D: TRBD2; V: TRBV19; size: few; CDR3: CASTLAGGYNEQFF; DNA: TGTGCCAGTACCCTAGCGGGGGGATACAATGAGCAGTTCTTC
J: TRBJ2-1; D: .; V: TRBV6-5; size: many; CDR3: CASSYGWDNEQFF; DNA: TGTGCCAGCAGTTACGGTTGGGACAATGAGCAGTTCTTC
J: TRBJ1-5; D: .; V: TRBV15; size: .; CDR3: CATSRDIRVGQPQHF; DNA: TGTGCCACCAGCAGAGATATCAGGGTCGGGCAGCCCCAGCATTTT
J: TRBJ2-6; D: .; V: TRBV6-5; size: .; CDR3: CASSGDLLGAGANVLTF; DNA: TGTGCCAGCAGTGGTGACCTTTTAGGGGCTGGGGCCAACGTCCTGACTTTC
J: TRBJ2-1; D: .; V: TRBV5-4; size: .; CDR3: CASSSRTDSYNEQFF; DNA: TGTGCCAGCAGCTCGAGGACAGACTCCTACAATGAGCAGTTCTTC
J: TRBJ2-2; D: TRBD1; V: TRBV24-1; size: .; CDR3: CATGQGNTGELFF; DNA: TGTGCCACCGGACAGGGGAACACCGGGGAGCTGTTTTTT
J: TRBJ1-1; D: .; V: TRBV5-1; size: .; CDR3: CASSRSPTGLNTEAFF; DNA: TGCGCCAGCAGCCGGAGTCCGACAGGACTCAACACTGAAGCTTTCTTT
J: TRBJ1-3; D: .; V: TRBV9; size: few; CDR3: CASSPSLSGNTIYF; DNA: TGTGCCAGCAGCCCCAGTCTTTCTGGAAACACCATATATTTT
J: TRBJ2-3; D: TRBD1; V: TRBV5-1; size: few; CDR3: CASSPQTGNTQYF; DNA: TGCGCCAGCAGCCCCCAGACAGGGAATACGCAGTATTTT
J: TRBJ2-1; D: .; V: TRBV7-9; size: .; CDR3: CASEVGGYNEQFF; DNA: TGTGCCAGCGAGGTGGGGGGATACAATGAGCAGTTCTTC
J: TRBJ1-2; D: .; V: TRBV4-1; size: few; CDR3: CASSPPAGRGGYTF; DNA: TGCGCCAGCAGCCCGCCAGCAGGGCGGGGAGGCTACACCTTC
J: TRBJ1-5; D: TRBD1; V: TRBV6-5; size: .; CDR3: CASRNYRGGQPQHF; DNA: TGTGCCAGCAGAAACTACAGGGGAGGTCAGCCCCAGCATTTT
J: TRBJ2-3; D: .; V: TRBV7-2; size: few; CDR3: CASSPEYLTQYF; DNA: TGTGCCAGCAGCCCGGAGTATCTTACGCAGTATTTT
J: TRBJ2-3; D: .; V: TRBV19; size: .; CDR3: CASSTRGGGPDTQYF; DNA: TGTGCCAGTAGTACCCGGGGAGGGGGCCCGGATACGCAGTATTTT
J: TRBJ1-1; D: .; V: TRBV7-9; size: few; CDR3: CASTPSGGTEAFF; DNA: TGTGCCAGCACACCCTCCGGGGGCACTGAAGCTTTCTTT
J: TRBJ1-5; D: .; V: TRBV20-1; size: .; CDR3: CSARGHSNQPQHF; DNA: TGCAGTGCTAGAGGACATAGCAATCAGCCCCAGCATTTT
J: TRBJ1-5; D: TRBD1; V: TRBV5-1; size: .; CDR3: CASSLGDRSNQPQHF; DNA: TGCGCCAGCAGCTTGGGGGACAGGAGCAATCAGCCCCAGCATTTT
J: TRBJ1-5; D: .; V: TRBV6-6; size: few; CDR3: CASSYSNGIKHF; DNA: TGTGCCAGCAGTTACTCGAACGGTATCAAGCATTTT
J: TRBJ2-2; D: .; V: TRBV2; size: few; CDR3: CASSDDAGELFF; DNA: TGTGCCAGCAGTGACGACGCCGGGGAGCTGTTTTTT
J: TRBJ2-3; D: .; V: TRBV4-3; size: many; CDR3: CASSQVLDYVRGTQYF; DNA: TGCGCCAGCAGCCAAGTATTGGACTATGTACGTGGTACGCAGTATTTT
J: TRBJ1-1; D: .; V: TRBV27; size: few; CDR3: CATMDVNDEAFF; DNA: TGTGCCACAATGGACGTAAACGATGAAGCTTTCTTT
J: TRBJ2-5; D: .; V: TRBV7-8; size: .; CDR3: CASSWVGGIAQETQYF; DNA: TGTGCCAGCAGCTGGGTCGGGGGCATCGCACAAGAGACCCAGTACTTC
J: TRBJ1-2; D: TRBD1; V: TRBV12-3/TRBV12-4; size: .; CDR3: CASSPQGVYGYGYTF; DNA: TGTGCCAGCAGTCCCCAGGGGGTTTATGGCTATGGCTACACCTTC
J: TRBJ2-1; D: TRBD2; V: TRBV7-9; size: few; CDR3: CATGLAGGREQFF; DNA: TGTGCCACAGGACTAGCGGGGGGTAGGGAGCAGTTCTTC
J: TRBJ2-7; D: TRBD2; V: TRBV9; size: few; CDR3: CASSVGGGAGALNEQYF; DNA: TGTGCCAGCAGCGTAGGCGGGGGAGCGGGGGCTCTAAACGAGCAGTACTTC
J: TRBJ2-3; D: .; V: TRBV5-1; size: many; CDR3: CASSLARGPDTQYF; DNA: TGCGCCAGCAGCTTGGCCCGCGGTCCAGATACGCAGTATTTT
J: TRBJ1-1; D: .; V: TRBV7-6; size: .; CDR3: CASSLRQGGSTEAFF; DNA: TGTGCCAGCAGCTTACGGCAGGGCGGGAGCACTGAAGCTTTCTTT
J: TRBJ1-2; D: TRBD1; V: TRBV12-3/TRBV12-4; size: many; CDR3: CASSRRTGGLGGYTF; DNA: TGTGCCAGCAGCCGACGGACAGGGGGCCTTGGTGGCTACACCTTC
J: TRBJ1-5; D: .; V: TRBV24-1; size: many; CDR3: CATSDGGQPQHF; DNA: TGTGCCACCAGTGATGGAGGTCAGCCCCAGCATTTT
J: TRBJ2-4; D: .; V: TRBV29-1; size: many; CDR3: CSVEEIAGNIQYF; DNA: TGCAGCGTTGAAGAAATCGCCGGGAACATTCAGTACTTC